A single sample is the source of the 26 T cell receptor beta chains below, sequenced in a study of T cell responses to AZD1222 COVID-19 vaccine. Sequencing was performed with immunoSEQ multiplex PCR; in TCRdb, only in-frame clones are kept and a portion is missing. Counted here are tens of thousands of clones, roughly 87% occurring once; the ten biggest clones make up about 5%. The sample was peripheral blood, taken on day 0 of MenACWY control vaccination. The receptor source for this set is an adult in good health.

The chain combines TRBV7-8 with TRBJ1-1; no reliable D call. The germline V gene encodes CDR1 SGHVS and CDR2 FQNEAQ. The CDR3 consists of 15 residues. V was trimmed by 2 bases and J by 3 bases, leaving 13 bases between them. CDR3 in amino acids: CASSLFEGKDTEAFF. CDR3 in DNA: TGTGCCAGCAGCTTATTTGAGGGCAAGGACACTGAAGCTTTCTTT.

J is TRBJ1-2 and V is TRBV28; the D is unclear. Between the trimmed V and J ends, which lost 6 bases and 8 bases, there was a span of 16 bases. CDR1 and CDR2 (germline): MDHEN, SYDVKM. This CDR3 is 13 amino acids long. DNA of the CDR3: TGTGCCAGCAGACCCGGGAGAGTTGGGGGCTACACCTTC. Amino acid sequence: CASRPGRVGGYTF.

V is TRBV28 and J is TRBJ1-5; D gene uncertain. CDR1 and CDR2 from the germline V gene are MDHEN and SYDVKM. The CDR3 consists of 14 residues. The germline V and J ends were trimmed by 7 bases and 7 bases, with 17 bases remaining between them. The DNA of the CDR3 is TGTGCCAGCACCGAGGGCAGTCCCAGGCAGCCCCAGCATTTT. This sequence encodes CASTEGSPRQPQHF.

This sequence joins TRBV3-1 (or the pseudogene TRBV3-2) and TRBJ2-7; 11 positions agree with TRBD2. Trimming took 1 base from V and 4 from J; bases not matched to a gene: 3. Germline loops: CDR1 LGHDT, CDR2 YNNKEL (reference sequence). This CDR3 has 15 amino acids. CDR3 in amino acids: CASSQGLAGLYEQYF. CDR3 nucleotide sequence: TGTGCCAGCAGCCAAGGACTAGCGGGGCTGTACGAGCAGTACTTC.

The rearrangement joins TRBV3-1 (or the pseudogene TRBV3-2) to TRBJ1-2; D may be TRBD1 (5 bases). The CDR3 spans 13 residues. CDR1 and CDR2 (germline): LGHDT, YNNKEL (reference sequence). Trimming took 3 bases from V and 8 from J, leaving 13 bases between them. The CDR3 is CASSQGLPSGYTF. CDR3 nucleotides: TGTGCCAGCAGCCAGGGACTTCCTTCGGGCTACACCTTC.

CDR3 region: CASSLQGGGGQPQHF. The DNA of the CDR3 is TGTGCCAGCAGCTTGCAAGGTGGAGGGGGGCAGCCCCAGCATTTT. V usage is TRBV5-5 and J usage is TRBJ1-5, with D maybe TRBD1 (6 bases). Germline V gene sequence: CDR1 SGHKS, CDR2 YYEKEE (reference sequence). CDR3 length equals 15 residues. Deletions cut 1 base from V and 7 bases from J, with 15 bases between.

The rearrangement joins TRBV5-1 to TRBJ2-2; D not resolved. This CDR3 is 16 amino acids long. Germline-derived CDR1 and CDR2 are SGHRS and YFSETQ. V shed 0 bases and J shed 5 bases, with 14 bases lying between them. CDR3 bases: TGCGCCAGCAGCTTGGCCTACACTTTTGGGACCGGGGAGCTGTTTTTT. It yields the protein CASSLAYTFGTGELFF.

The rearrangement uses TRBV7-2 and TRBJ1-2; unclear D gene. CDR3 length: 13 amino acids. The V gene lost 5 bases and the J gene lost 8 bases, with 15 bases spanning the gap. CDR1 is SGHTA, CDR2 FQGNSA, per germline. The CDR3 sequence: CASSDYSGVGYTF. The CDR3, as DNA: TGTGCCAGCAGCGACTACTCCGGGGTAGGCTACACCTTC.

The chain has TRBV11-3 and TRBJ2-3, with D possibly TRBD2 on 5 matching bases. This CDR3 has 16 residues. V shed 1 base and J shed 5 bases, with 16 bases lying between them. Germline CDR1 is SGHNT and CDR2 is YENEEA. CDR3: CASSLGGGLTRDTQYF. The CDR3 nucleotides are TGTGCCAGCAGCTTAGGTGGCGGACTTACACGAGATACGCAGTATTTT.

The rearrangement uses TRBV10-3 and TRBJ1-1; possibly TRBD1 for D (6 bases). The V end was cut by 0 bases, the J end by 0 bases, with 11 bases between. This CDR3 is 16 amino acids long. Germline CDR1 ENHRY, CDR2 SYGVKD. DNA of the CDR3: TGTGCCATCAGTGAGTCGGGCAGGGGCATGAACACTGAAGCTTTCTTT. Translating it yields CAISESGRGMNTEAFF.

As regards this clone: One end of the junction is discordant with germline, which a read error may explain. The chain couples TRBV7-7 to TRBJ2-6; no firm D call. CDR1 is SSHAT and CDR2 is FNYEAQ in the germline V gene (reference sequence). This CDR3 has 18 residues. The DNA for the CDR3 is TGTGCTAGCAGCTTCAAGTCTACCGGACGGTCTGGGGCCAACGTCCTGACTTTC. Translated: CASSFKSTGRSGANVLTF.

CDR3 DNA: TGCGCCAGCAGCTTATCCGGGACAGGGGCCGCCGGGGAGCTGTTTTTT. Protein sequence: CASSLSGTGAAGELFF. The rearrangement uses TRBV5-1 and TRBJ2-2, with 10 bases lining up with TRBD1. Unmatched junction bases numbered 7, after V lost 2 bases and J lost 6 bases. Germline V gene lookup returns CDR1 SGHRS and CDR2 YFSETQ. The CDR3 is 16 residues long. Looking up the rest from reference TRBV5-1 and TRBJ2-2 gives the full variable domain: KAGVTQTPRYLIKTRGQQVTLSCSPISGHRSVSWYQQTPGQGLQFLFEYFSETQRNKGNFPGRFSGRQFSNSRSEMNVSTLELGDSALYLCASSLSGTGAAGELFFGEGSRLTVL.

The chain joins TRBV10-3 to TRBJ2-5; 8 bases line up with TRBD2. From germline, CDR1 is ENHRY and CDR2 SYGVKD. V was clipped by 6 bases and J by 3 bases; unmatched bases: 6. This CDR3 has 14 residues. DNA of the CDR3: TGTGCCATCAGCTCCCGGGGGGGGGAAGAGACCCAGTACTTC. Amino acids: CAISSRGGEETQYF.

The genes are TRBV2 and TRBJ2-3; no clear D gene. Trimming pared 4 bases from V and 0 bases from J, leaving 11 bases between. Germline CDR1 reads SNHLY; CDR2 reads FYNNEI. The CDR3 consists of 15 residues. The CDR3 sequence: CASSVSSSSTDTQYF. CDR3 in DNA: TGTGCCAGCAGTGTTAGCAGCTCTAGCACAGATACGCAGTATTTT.

CDR3 region: CASSSRRDSGANVLTF. CDR3 sequence (DNA): TGTGCCAGCAGCTCCCGAAGAGACTCTGGGGCCAACGTCCTGACTTTC. This chain joins TRBV7-8 and TRBJ2-6; D ambiguous. The CDR3 length is 16 residues. Germline lookup yields CDR1 SGHVS and CDR2 FQNEAQ. V was clipped by 4 bases and J by 0 bases, with 10 bases between them.

The rearrangement joins TRBV28 to TRBJ2-3, with 12 bases fitting TRBD2. The CDR3 totals 15 residues. Germline-derived CDR1 and CDR2 are MDHEN and SYDVKM. V was clipped by 5 bases and J by 5 bases; unmatched bases: 5. CDR3 sequence: CASSRTSGAGDTQYF. DNA for the CDR3: TGTGCCAGCAGTCGGACTAGCGGGGCGGGAGATACGCAGTATTTT.

The chain has TRBV19 and TRBJ2-1, with D maybe TRBD1 (5 bases). Germline V CDR1 and CDR2: LNHDA, SQIVND (reference sequence). This CDR3 region has 15 residues. Between the trimmed V and J ends, which lost 6 bases and 0 bases, there was a span of 12 bases. The CDR3 nucleotides are TGTGCCAGTAGCCGACAGTTGAGCTCCTACAATGAGCAGTTCTTC. This translates into CASSRQLSSYNEQFF.

The chain employs TRBV19 and TRBJ1-1; the D gene is possibly TRBD1 (5 bases). The V and J ends lost 7 bases and 8 bases respectively, with 20 bases between them. Germline loops: CDR1 LNHDA, CDR2 SQIVND (reference sequence). The CDR3 has 14 residues. Here the CDR3 DNA reads TGTGCCAGTAACGTCAATGGTCAATACAGGGAAGCTTTCTTT. Protein product: CASNVNGQYREAFF.

A note on this clone: Distinct nucleotide sequences in the sample also encode this CDR3. This sequence joins TRBV7-9 and TRBJ1-2, with a tentative D call TRBD1 (5 bases). CDR1 SEHNR and CDR2 FQNEAQ come from the germline V gene (reference sequence). There are 13 residues in the CDR3. V lost 2 bases and J 2 bases, leaving 6 bases between the germline ends. The CDR3 reads CASSLQGNYGYTF. The CDR3 DNA reads as TGTGCCAGCAGCTTACAGGGAAACTATGGCTACACCTTC. Full variable domain (outside the CDR3, taken from reference TRBV7-9 and TRBJ1-2): DTGVSQNPRHKITKRGQNVTFRCDPISEHNRLYWYRQTLGQGPEFLTYFQNEAQLEKSRLLSDRFSAERPKGSFSTLEIQRTEQGDSAMYLCASSLQGNYGYTFGSGTRLTVV.

This chain connects TRBV4-3 to TRBJ1-2; D gene unclear. This CDR3 has 15 residues. Trimming shortened V by 0 bases and J by 8 bases, and 16 bases separated the two germline ends. Germline assignment: CDR1 LGHNA and CDR2 YSLEER. The CDR3 DNA is TGCGCCAGCAGCCAAGATTTCACCAGCCCGGGGGGCTACACCTTC. This encodes CASSQDFTSPGGYTF.

A few counts support this clone. This rearrangement joins TRBV3-1 (or the pseudogene TRBV3-2) to TRBJ1-3, with TRBD1 as a possible D gene (6 bases). CDR1 is LGHDT, CDR2 YNNKEL, per germline (reference sequence). CDR3 length: 15 residues. Trimming shortened V by 1 base and J by 4 bases, and 11 bases separated the two germline ends. CDR3 sequence reads: CASSQATGFGNTIYF. In DNA form, the CDR3 reads TGTGCCAGCAGCCAAGCCACAGGGTTCGGAAACACCATATATTTT.

The chain joins TRBV28 to TRBJ2-7; tentatively, D is TRBD1 (7 bases). CDR3 length equals 16 residues. CDR1 MDHEN and CDR2 SYDVKM come from the germline V gene. V lost 7 bases, J lost 4 bases, and 23 bases lay in between. The CDR3 loop reads CASNPAGGTAQYEQYF. The CDR3 region has the DNA TGTGCCAGCAACCCCGCCGGAGGGACAGCTCAGTACGAGCAGTACTTC.

The chain links TRBV7-9 to TRBJ1-2; tentative D call: TRBD1 (6 bases). Germline CDR1 is SEHNR and CDR2 is FQNEAQ (reference sequence). Trimming pared 10 bases from V and 1 base from J, leaving 22 bases between. The CDR3 runs to 16 residues. CDR3 DNA sequence: TGTGCCACTGCTTACCTCGGGGGGGGCCGTAACTATGGCTACACCTTC. Amino acids: CATAYLGGGRNYGYTF.

The chain is built from TRBV7-2 and TRBJ1-2, with D tentatively TRBD1 (5 bases). V dropped 2 bases and J dropped 0 bases, with 16 bases sitting between them. Germline assignment: CDR1 SGHTA and CDR2 FQGNSA. The CDR3 length is 17 residues. CDR3: CASSLQKGAPPNYGYTF. As DNA, the CDR3 is TGTGCCAGCAGCTTACAAAAAGGGGCTCCCCCTAACTATGGCTACACCTTC.

The V and J genes are TRBV3-1 (or the pseudogene TRBV3-2) and TRBJ1-6; weak D call: TRBD1 (5 bases). The CDR3 covers 13 residues. The germline CDR1 and CDR2 sequences are LGHDT and YNNKEL (reference sequence). Trimming shortened V by 6 bases and J by 7 bases, and 10 bases separated the two germline ends. The CDR3, as DNA: TGTGCCAGCAGTCGGGACGGGAATTCACCCCTCCACTTT. Translated, it gives CASSRDGNSPLHF.

This rearrangement joins TRBV2 to TRBJ1-5; tentative D call: TRBD1 (6 bases). The germline gives CDR1 SNHLY, CDR2 FYNNEI. This CDR3 region has 15 residues. V was clipped by 5 bases and J by 6 bases, with 17 bases between them. CDR3 protein: CASSLQGIKSQPQHF. The DNA of the CDR3 is TGTGCCAGCAGTTTACAGGGTATTAAGAGTCAGCCCCAGCATTTT.